One T cell receptor (beta chain) is described in this entry. The junction departs from germline at one end; a sequencing error may be responsible. The sample comes from a study of T cell changes during pregnancy in multiple sclerosis. The repertoire was sequenced with immunoSEQ multiplex PCR; TCRdb's copy has only in-frame clones and lacks some. The profile covers some 70,000 clones, with about 90% appearing a single time and roughly 0.85% taken by the ten largest. This CDR3 has 14 residues. CDR1 is SSHAT, CDR2 FNYEAQ, per germline (reference sequence). This TCR derives from a female donor with multiple sclerosis, enrolled in a pregnancy study. This specimen consisted of peripheral blood, obtained in the second trimester of pregnancy. The chain has TRBV7-7 and TRBJ1-2, with 7 bases identical to TRBD1. The CDR3 DNA reads as TGTGCTAGCAGACCTGACAGGGTCGGCTATGGCTACACCTTC. As protein: CASRPDRVGYGYTF.